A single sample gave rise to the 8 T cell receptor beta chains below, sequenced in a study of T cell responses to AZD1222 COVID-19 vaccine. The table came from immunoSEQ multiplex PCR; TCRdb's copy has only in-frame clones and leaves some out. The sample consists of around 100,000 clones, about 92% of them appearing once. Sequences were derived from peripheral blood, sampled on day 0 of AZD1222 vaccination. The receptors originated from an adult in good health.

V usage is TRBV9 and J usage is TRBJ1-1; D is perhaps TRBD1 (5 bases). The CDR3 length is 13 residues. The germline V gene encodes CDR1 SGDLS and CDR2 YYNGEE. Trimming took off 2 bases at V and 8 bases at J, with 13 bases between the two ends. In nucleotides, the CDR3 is TGTGCCAGCAGCGTTCGGGGAGAGGGGGAAGCTTTCTTT. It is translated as CASSVRGEGEAFF.

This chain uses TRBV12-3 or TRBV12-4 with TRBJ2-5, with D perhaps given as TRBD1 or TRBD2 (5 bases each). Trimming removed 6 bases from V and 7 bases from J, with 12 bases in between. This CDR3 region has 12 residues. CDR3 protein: CASSQGVGTQYF. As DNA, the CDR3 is TGTGCCAGCAGCCAGGGAGTTGGGACCCAGTACTTC.

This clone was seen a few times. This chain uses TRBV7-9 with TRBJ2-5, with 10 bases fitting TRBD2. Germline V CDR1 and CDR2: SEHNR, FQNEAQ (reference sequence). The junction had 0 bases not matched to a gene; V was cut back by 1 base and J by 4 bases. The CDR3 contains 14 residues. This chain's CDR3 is CASSLGLAGETQYF. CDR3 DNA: TGTGCCAGCAGCTTAGGACTAGCGGGAGAGACCCAGTACTTC.

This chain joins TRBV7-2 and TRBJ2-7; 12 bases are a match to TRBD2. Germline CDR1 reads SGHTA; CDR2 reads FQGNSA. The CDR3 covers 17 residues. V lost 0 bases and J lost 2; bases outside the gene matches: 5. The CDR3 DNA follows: TGTGCCAGCAGCTTAGCGGGACTAGCGGGTGACCCCTACGAGCAGTACTTC. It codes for CASSLAGLAGDPYEQYF.

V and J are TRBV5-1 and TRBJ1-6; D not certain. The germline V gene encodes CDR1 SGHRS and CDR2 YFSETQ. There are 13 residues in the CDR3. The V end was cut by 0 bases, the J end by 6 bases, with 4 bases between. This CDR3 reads CASSLDSNSPLHF. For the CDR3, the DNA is TGCGCCAGCAGCTTGGACAGTAATTCACCCCTCCACTTT. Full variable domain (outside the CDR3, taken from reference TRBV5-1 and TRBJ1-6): KAGVTQTPRYLIKTRGQQVTLSCSPISGHRSVSWYQQTPGQGLQFLFEYFSETQRNKGNFPGRFSGRQFSNSRSEMNVSTLELGDSALYLCASSLDSNSPLHFGNGTRLTVT.

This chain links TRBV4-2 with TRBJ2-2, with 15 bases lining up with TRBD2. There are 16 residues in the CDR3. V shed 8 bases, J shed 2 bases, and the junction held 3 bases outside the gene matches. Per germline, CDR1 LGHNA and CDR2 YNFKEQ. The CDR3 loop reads CASRTSGGANTGELFF. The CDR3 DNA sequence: TGTGCCAGCCGGACTAGCGGGGGGGCCAACACCGGGGAGCTGTTTTTT.

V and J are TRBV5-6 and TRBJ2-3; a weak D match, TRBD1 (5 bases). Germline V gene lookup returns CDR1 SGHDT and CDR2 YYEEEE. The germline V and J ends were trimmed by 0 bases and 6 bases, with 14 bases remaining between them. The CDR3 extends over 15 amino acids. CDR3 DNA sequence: TGTGCCAGCAGCTTGGAGTCAGGGCTCGCTGATACGCAGTATTTT. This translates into CASSLESGLADTQYF.

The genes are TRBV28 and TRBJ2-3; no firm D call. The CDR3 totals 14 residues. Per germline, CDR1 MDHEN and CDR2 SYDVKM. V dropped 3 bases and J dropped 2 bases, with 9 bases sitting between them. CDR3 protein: CASSFETHTDTQYF. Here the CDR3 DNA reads TGTGCCAGCAGTTTCGAGACACACACAGATACGCAGTATTTT.